A selection of T cell receptor beta chains follows, all from one sample in a study of T cell changes during pregnancy in multiple sclerosis. Repertoires were generated with immunoSEQ multiplex PCR, while TCRdb's copy carries only in-frame clones and drops some. The sample has fewer than 50,000 clones, roughly 91% seen once. The input for sequencing was CD8+ T cells from peripheral blood mononuclear cells, taken in the first trimester of pregnancy. All receptors come from a female donor with multiple sclerosis, enrolled in a pregnancy study. Each CDR3 is given with its conserved first and last residue. The D gene is left open where the match is weak. Size is omitted from some rows. Given values are once, few, many or a class for expanded clones.

V,J,size,D,DNA,CDR3
TRBV4-1,TRBJ2-7,.,TRBD2,TGCGCCAGCAGCCAAGCTGGGAGAAGGACTAGCGGGAGTACGTGCGAGCAGTACTTC,CASSQAGRRTSGSTCEQYF
TRBV19,TRBJ1-3,once,TRBD1,TGTGCCAGTAGTATCGGAGGGGGCAGTGGAAACACCATATATTTT,CASSIGGGSGNTIYF
TRBV6-4,TRBJ2-3,.,TRBD2,TGTGCCAGCAGTGACGGGGGGGGAGACACAGATACGCAGTATTTT,CASSDGGGDTDTQYF
TRBV4-3,TRBJ1-1,.,TRBD1,TGCGCCAGCAGCGCCGGGACAGGGACCGAGAACACTGAAGCTTTCTTT,CASSAGTGTENTEAFF
TRBV7-2,TRBJ1-5,.,.,TGTGCCAGCAGGCCGCCCTATAGCAATCAGCCCCAGCATTTT,CASRPPYSNQPQHF
TRBV18,TRBJ1-2,.,TRBD1,TGTGCCAGCTCACCAGGGGACAGTGCGGACCTTAACTATGGCTACACCTTC,CASSPGDSADLNYGYTF
TRBV7-8,TRBJ2-1,.,.,TGTGCCAGCAGCTTGGCCAGGGTAGGGTACAATGAGCAGTTCTTC,CASSLARVGYNEQFF
TRBV5-1,TRBJ2-2,.,.,TGCGCCAGCAGCTTGGATAGTCGGGTAGTAGGCACCGGGGAGCTGTTTTTT,CASSLDSRVVGTGELFF
TRBV7-9,TRBJ2-2,.,TRBD2,TGTGCCAGCAGGCCCACTAGCGGGGGGAACACCGGGGAGCTGTTTTTT,CASRPTSGGNTGELFF
TRBV4-1,TRBJ1-2,.,TRBD1,TGCGCCAGCAGCCTTGGACAGGGGGCGGATGGCTACACCTTC,CASSLGQGADGYTF
TRBV19,TRBJ1-3,.,.,TGTGCCACCGGTCGGGGGGCTTCAGCTGGAAACACCATATATTTT,CATGRGASAGNTIYF
TRBV11-3,TRBJ2-2,.,TRBD2,TGTGCCAGCAGCTTCAAGCGGGGGGGCACCGGGGAGCTGTTTTTT,CASSFKRGGTGELFF
TRBV2,TRBJ2-7,.,.,TGTGCCACCCTGAATCCAGCGGGTTCCTACGAGCAGTACTTC,CATLNPAGSYEQYF
TRBV10-3,TRBJ2-7,.,TRBD1,TGTGCCATCAGGGGGACAGACCAACAGTCCTACGAGCAGTACTTC,CAIRGTDQQSYEQYF
TRBV6-4,TRBJ2-3,.,.,TGTGCCAGCAGCGCCCAGGGAGGAGATGCAGATACGCAGTATTTT,CASSAQGGDADTQYF
TRBV5-4,TRBJ1-4,.,TRBD1,TGTGCCAGCAGCGGGGGACAGCTTAATGAAAAACTGTTTTTT,CASSGGQLNEKLFF
TRBV6-5,TRBJ1-1,medium-sized,.,TGTGCCAGCAGTCAGACAGAAACGAACACTGAAGCTTTCTTT,CASSQTETNTEAFF
TRBV9,TRBJ2-7,.,.,TGTGCCAGCAGCGCTGACAGCTCCTACGAGCAGTACTTC,CASSADSSYEQYF
TRBV4-1,TRBJ2-7,.,.,TGCGCCAGCAGCCATTCGGACACAAACTCCTACGAGCAGTACTTC,CASSHSDTNSYEQYF
TRBV11-2,TRBJ2-2,.,.,TGTGCCAGCAGCTTCCCCAGGCAGGGCCAGAACACCGGGGAGCTGTTTTTT,CASSFPRQGQNTGELFF
TRBV9,TRBJ2-1,.,.,TGTGCCAGCAGCGTAGGTTCGGGGATGTATGAGCAGTTCTTC,CASSVGSGMYEQFF
TRBV4-1,TRBJ2-3,.,TRBD2,TGCGCCAGCAGCCAAGGACCTAGCGGGGCGATCACAGATACGCAGTATTTT,CASSQGPSGAITDTQYF
TRBV11-2,TRBJ2-7,.,TRBD1,TGTGCCAGCAGCCCATCTCCGACAGGGACCTACGAGCAGTACTTC,CASSPSPTGTYEQYF
TRBV27,TRBJ1-4,.,TRBD1,TGTGCCAGCAGTCCAGACCGGACAGGGACTAATGAAAAACTGTTTTTT,CASSPDRTGTNEKLFF
TRBV29-1,TRBJ2-7,.,.,TGCAGCGTCCACTTCCAGGGGTCCGAGCAGTACTTC,CSVHFQGSEQYF
TRBV19,TRBJ2-7,.,TRBD2,TGTGCCAGTAGTATAAGCCTAGCGGGGGGCCGTTACGAGCAGTACTTC,CASSISLAGGRYEQYF
TRBV29-1,TRBJ2-3,.,.,TGCAGCGTCCCTAGCACAGATACGCAGTATTTT,CSVPSTDTQYF
TRBV7-9,TRBJ2-3,few,TRBD2,TGTGCCAGCAGCTTATCATGGGCTAGCGGGACTAATTTACCAGATACGCAGTATTTT,CASSLSWASGTNLPDTQYF
TRBV9,TRBJ1-2,.,TRBD1,TGTGCCAGCAGCGCTTCGACAGGGGCCTTCTATGGCTACACCTTC,CASSASTGAFYGYTF
TRBV27,TRBJ1-1,.,TRBD1,TGTGCCAGCATCCTAGTGGGGACAGGGGGGGGTAGCACTGAAGCTTTCTTT,CASILVGTGGGSTEAFF
TRBV6-5,TRBJ1-1,once,.,TGTGCCAGCAGCATGGGAGGAGGGGACACTGAAGCTTTCTTT,CASSMGGGDTEAFF
TRBV6-1,TRBJ2-7,.,.,TGTGCCAGCAATACAGGTGCCGGCGAGCAGTACTTC,CASNTGAGEQYF
TRBV2,TRBJ2-7,.,TRBD2,TGTGCCAGCAGCGGGACTAGGAACCGTGGCTACGAGCAGTACTTC,CASSGTRNRGYEQYF
TRBV27,TRBJ2-7,.,.,TGTGCCAGCAGCCTCGGAGGGTGGCCCTACGAGCAGTACTTC,CASSLGGWPYEQYF
TRBV7-9,TRBJ1-2,.,.,TGTGCCAGCAGCTTAGTGGGCAGAATTAACTATGGCTACACCTTC,CASSLVGRINYGYTF
TRBV9,TRBJ2-7,.,TRBD1,TGTGCCAGCAGCGTTTCGGGACAGGGATCCTACGAGCAGTACTTC,CASSVSGQGSYEQYF
TRBV6-5,TRBJ2-5,once,.,TGTGCCAGCAGTTTAGCCGGGAGAGGGGAGACCCAGTACTTC,CASSLAGRGETQYF
TRBV15,TRBJ2-1,.,.,TGTGCCACCAGCATAGGGACTGGGGGACGTCACAATGAGCAGTTCTTC,CATSIGTGGRHNEQFF
TRBV12-2,TRBJ1-5,.,.,TGTGCAAGTCGCTTCATGTTGGGGGGGCCCAACAATCAGCCCCAGCATTTT,CASRFMLGGPNNQPQHF
TRBV2,TRBJ2-2,.,.,TGTGCCAGCAGTGAAGAAGGGGTGTACACCGGGGAGCTGTTTTTT,CASSEEGVYTGELFF
TRBV4-1,TRBJ2-1,.,.,TGCGCCAGCAGCCAAGTATCCCCTGATGAGCAGTTCTTC,CASSQVSPDEQFF
TRBV9,TRBJ2-2,.,.,TGTGCCAGCACCCCAGCGGCCGGGGAGCTGTTTTTT,CASTPAAGELFF
TRBV20-1,TRBJ1-1,.,TRBD1,TGCAGTGCGAAGACAGGGCCTGAAGCTTTCTTT,CSAKTGPEAFF
TRBV2,TRBJ1-5,.,.,TGTGCCAGCAGTGAAACGGGGGGGGCTAGCAATCAGCCCCAGCATTTT,CASSETGGASNQPQHF
TRBV19,TRBJ2-7,.,TRBD2,TGTGCCAGTAGTATAGGCGCCGGGACTAGCGAGGGCGAGCAGTACTTC,CASSIGAGTSEGEQYF
TRBV11-2,TRBJ1-5,few,.,TGTGCCAGCAGCTTTCTACGTCAGCCCCAGCATTTT,CASSFLRQPQHF
TRBV6-1,TRBJ2-1,.,TRBD1,TGTGCCAGCAGGAAGGACAGGGAGCCTCACAATGAGCAGTTCTTC,CASRKDREPHNEQFF
TRBV6-6,TRBJ1-5,.,TRBD1,TGTGCCAGCCGACACAGGGGGGAACATCAGCCCCAGCATTTT,CASRHRGEHQPQHF
TRBV13,TRBJ2-7,once,.,TGTGCCAGCAGCTTAGGACAGGGAACTTCCTACGAGCAGTACTTC,CASSLGQGTSYEQYF
TRBV4-1,TRBJ2-1,.,.,TGCGCCAGCAGCCAAGACAGCGGAGGATACAATGAGCAGTTCTTC,CASSQDSGGYNEQFF